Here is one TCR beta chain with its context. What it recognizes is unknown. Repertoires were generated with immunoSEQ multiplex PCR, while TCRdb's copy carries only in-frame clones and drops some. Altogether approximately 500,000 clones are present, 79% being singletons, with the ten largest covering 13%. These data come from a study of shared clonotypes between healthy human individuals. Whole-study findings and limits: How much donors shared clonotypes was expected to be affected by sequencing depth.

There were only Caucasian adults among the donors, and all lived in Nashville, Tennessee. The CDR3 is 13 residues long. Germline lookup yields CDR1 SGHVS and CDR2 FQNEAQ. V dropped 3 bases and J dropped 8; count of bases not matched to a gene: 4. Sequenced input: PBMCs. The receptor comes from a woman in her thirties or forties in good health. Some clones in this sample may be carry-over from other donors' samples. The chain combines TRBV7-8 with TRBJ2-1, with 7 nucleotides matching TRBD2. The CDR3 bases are TGTGCCAGCAGCTTTTTGACTAGCCATGAGCAGTTCTTC. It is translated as CASSFLTSHEQFF.